Listed here are 2 T cell receptor beta chains from one sample, sequenced in a study of CD8 T cells in ankylosing spondylitis. TCRdb passed the 5' RACE reads through MiXCR, listing each CDR3 protein once. The table has 200,000 to 250,000 distinct CDR3 sequences, over 7% seen once. Specimen: blood, either unsorted or a sorted T cell fraction (not recorded which). The receptor set was obtained from a female donor with ankylosing spondylitis or in good health (not recorded which).

For this clonotype: A read error is likely, as this CDR3 ends without the conserved phenylalanine or tryptophan. No DNA is shown, since the ends of the CDR3 on it are uncertain; the CDR3 is the one TCRdb lists. The rearrangement joins TRBV15 to TRBJ2-2; TRBD1 is the table's D call, not checked against the DNA. Germline V gives CDR1 LNHNV, CDR2 YYDKDF (reference sequence). The CDR3 sequence runs 14 residues, both termini included. The CDR3 here is CGFLGGAVLRGAAG.

The rearrangement joins TRBV4-1 to TRBJ2-7, with 7 bases identical to TRBD2. Germline V lookup: CDR1 MGHRA, CDR2 YSYEKL. With 2 bases clipped from V and 2 bases from J, the junction kept 9 bases outside the gene matches. CDR3 length: 16 residues. CDR3 sequence reads: CASSQTGTAGAYEQYF. The CDR3 DNA is TGCGCCAGCAGCCAAACCGGGACGGCGGGGGCCTACGAGCAGTACTTC.